This T cell receptor beta chain was sequenced during a study of blood T cells in healthy people across ages (dated by TCRdb to about 2015). About the full investigation: In model experiments, roughly one uniquely barcoded TCR beta cDNA molecule per two T cells was captured by template switching. To track age-related changes in TCR beta repertoire diversity, the study relied on deep sequencing normalized with unique cDNA molecular identifiers. To avoid experimental bias, donors of different ages were randomly spread across the sequencing lanes. The donors were split into four age groups: young (average 16 years), middle-aged (39), aged (more than 55) and long-lived (about 74). The study analyzed two additional independent replicas of 1 million unique cDNA reads from the same blood draw for two donors, one aged 18 to 29 and one aged 80 or older.

Systemically healthy Caucasian individuals from Russia, roughly 40 in total and aged about 6 to 90 years, were included as donors. Each donor gave ten milliliters of peripheral blood, collected into EDTA-treated Vacutainer tubes. Ficoll-Paque density-gradient centrifugation was used to isolate PBMCs, with at least 6 million per sample. Trizol reagent was used to extract total RNA from the PBMCs, yielding at least 5 micrograms per sample. For every donor, flow cytometry on a PBMC aliquot measured the percentage of naive CD45RAhigh/CD27high T cells. Library preparation was by 5' RACE. This sample was sequenced with an Illumina HiSeq 2500. A second PCR of about 6 to 11 cycles was performed with a sample-barcoded 5' primer and a J-beta primer mix. A template-switch 5' adaptor carrying 12 random nucleotides introduced a unique molecular identifier onto each TCR beta cDNA molecule. Each sample yielded at least 2.5 million CDR3-containing paired-end reads. The Mint cDNA synthesis kit, primed by a TRBC-specific oligonucleotide, was used to synthesize first-strand cDNA from all RNA. All cDNA was treated with uracil-DNA glycosylase and then went through a first 18-cycle PCR with the universal primers M1SS and BC2_uni_R. The study's processing was this. Normalization of each sample was performed by random selection of 1 million high-quality reads, each carrying a distinct molecular identifier. Reads with shared molecular identifiers were discarded instead of being binned into consensus sequences. MiTCR, set to a Q25 quality threshold and the strictest error-elimination algorithm, was used for CDR3 identification, clonotype clustering and error correction. A nonparametric unseen species model using Euler transformation provided a lower-bound estimate of total TCR beta diversity. TCRdb's own reprocessing of the public reads used fastp at Q25 and MiXCR and kept productive beta chains. Rows are combined by CDR3 protein, so each entry shows the most common genes and DNA. The V and J calls come from TCRdb's annotation, not from the publication. Counted in this sample were approximately 730,000 distinct CDR3 sequences; about 55% of them appeared once. About 42% of the sample belongs to the ten largest clones.

This clonotype has just a few counts. There is no known antigen for this receptor. No per-base quality is available; no much larger clone lies one base away. General findings and caveats noted by the study authors: Because profiling used bulk unsorted PBMCs, naive and antigen-experienced compartments could not be compared conclusively. Compared with the aged group, the long-lived group had more naive CD4+ T cells, fewer expanded clones and increased TCR diversity, suggesting age selection. As age increased, observed TCR beta diversity per million T cells dropped in a roughly linear way, and a significant reduction was already evident by age about 40. Total diversity estimates from one million sequenced T cells were considered lower bounds and underestimates. The CMV infection status of donors was not known, potentially confounding age-related changes in expanded clonotypes. A strong correlation was found between observed TCR beta diversity and the percentage of naive T cells measured by flow cytometry.

This clonotype was obtained from a man at least 80 years old in good health. The sample was blood.

DNA sequence: TGTGCCAGCAGCGTAGGTGTCCAGAAGACCCAGTACTTC. It encodes CASSVGVQKTQYF. Recombination joined TRBV9 with TRBJ2-5; the D gene is not confidently resolved. CDR1 and CDR2 were assigned from the germline V gene as SGDLS and YYNGEE. V and J are truncated by 0 bases and 6 bases respectively, leaving an intervening sequence of 9 bases. The CDR3, from cysteine to phenylalanine, totals 13 residues. The DNA shown is the 39-base CDR3, in frame from base 1.